These T cell receptor beta chains were read from a single sample in a study of tumor and adjacent non-tumor tissue in lung cancer. From the multiplex PCR reads, TCRdb called clonotypes with MiXCR, one entry per CDR3 protein. This table holds fewer than 130,000 distinct CDR3 sequences, under 90% found once. The material sequenced was lung tumor tissue. The receptors stem from a man aged 65-85 years with non-small cell lung cancer. CDR3s include the opening cysteine and the closing phenylalanine or tryptophan. D genes are given only for firm matches. The size entry is marked missing in some rows and otherwise reads once, few, many or a size class.

D gene: .
clone size: .
V gene: TRBV4-1
J gene: TRBJ1-5
CDR3 DNA: TGCGCCAGCAGCCAGAGTAGCAGCATTTATAACAATCAGCCCCAGCATTTC
CDR3 protein: CASSQSSSIYNNQPQHF

D gene: .
clone size: .
V gene: TRBV5-4
J gene: TRBJ2-5
CDR3 DNA: TGTGCCAGCAGCTTAGGTGGCATTGTTGGGAGCCAGTACTTC
CDR3 protein: CASSLGGIVGSQYF

D gene: TRBD1
clone size: .
V gene: TRBV6-5
J gene: TRBJ2-5
CDR3 DNA: TGTGCCAGCAACTCCGCCGGGACAGGGTTCCCACAAGAGGCCCAGTACTTC
CDR3 protein: CASNSAGTGFPQEAQYF

D gene: .
clone size: .
V gene: TRBV29-1
J gene: TRBJ1-1
CDR3 DNA: TGTAGCCTTGGCGGAGAAGGGTACACTGAAGCTTTCTTT
CDR3 protein: CSLGGEGYTEAFF

D gene: .
clone size: .
V gene: TRBV12-3/TRBV12-4
J gene: TRBJ2-3
CDR3 DNA: TGTGCCAGCAGTTATAGCATAGGGAACATTGTGGCAGATACGCAGTATTTT
CDR3 protein: CASSYSIGNIVADTQYF

D gene: .
clone size: .
V gene: TRBV12-3/TRBV12-4
J gene: TRBJ1-2
CDR3 DNA: TGTGCTAGCGCCCTGGGAGATGGATACACCTTC
CDR3 protein: CASALGDGYTF

D gene: TRBD2
clone size: .
V gene: TRBV6-1
J gene: TRBJ2-6
CDR3 DNA: TGTGCCAGCAATCCGGGACTAGTGGCACACTCTGGTGGCAACGTCCTGACTTTC
CDR3 protein: CASNPGLVAHSGGNVLTF

D gene: .
clone size: .
V gene: TRBV12-3/TRBV12-4
J gene: TRBJ2-6
CDR3 DNA: TGTGCCAGCACCCTTGGAAGCTCTGGGGCCAACATCCTGACTTTC
CDR3 protein: CASTLGSSGANILTF

D gene: .
clone size: .
V gene: TRBV6-5
J gene: TRBJ1-1
CDR3 DNA: TGTACCAGCTCTGACAGACTGAACACTGAAGCTTTCTTT
CDR3 protein: CTSSDRLNTEAFF

D gene: .
clone size: .
V gene: TRBV6-2/TRBV6-3
J gene: TRBJ2-5
CDR3 DNA: TGTACCAGCAGTTATCTCACAGGGACGGAGACACAGTACTTC
CDR3 protein: CTSSYLTGTETQYF

D gene: .
clone size: .
V gene: TRBV29-1
J gene: TRBJ1-2
CDR3 DNA: TGCAGCTTTCTCCAGACTGGAGCCTATGGCTATACCTTC
CDR3 protein: CSFLQTGAYGYTF

D gene: .
clone size: many
V gene: TRBV13
J gene: TRBJ2-2
CDR3 DNA: TGTGCCAGCAGCTACGACCCCCGGAACACCGGGGAGCTGTTTTTT
CDR3 protein: CASSYDPRNTGELFF

D gene: .
clone size: .
V gene: TRBV11-2
J gene: TRBJ2-2
CDR3 DNA: TGTGCCAGCAGCCAGGACGGTCAGTCCGGGGAGTTGTTTTTT
CDR3 protein: CASSQDGQSGELFF

D gene: .
clone size: once
V gene: TRBV6-2/TRBV6-3
J gene: TRBJ2-1
CDR3 DNA: TGTGCCAGAAACAGAGGCGGTTATAATGACCAGTTCTTC
CDR3 protein: CARNRGGYNDQFF

D gene: .
clone size: once
V gene: TRBV29-1
J gene: TRBJ2-5
CDR3 DNA: TGCAGCGTTGAGTTCGGGGCGGAGACTCAGCACTTC
CDR3 protein: CSVEFGAETQHF

D gene: .
clone size: .
V gene: TRBV29-1
J gene: TRBJ2-3
CDR3 DNA: TGCGGCGTCGAAGAAGTAGTAGCAGATACGCAGTATTTT
CDR3 protein: CGVEEVVADTQYF

D gene: TRBD2
clone size: .
V gene: TRBV4-1
J gene: TRBJ2-5
CDR3 DNA: TGCACCAGCGGCCAACAGCGGGGGCAAGAGACTCAGTACTTC
CDR3 protein: CTSGQQRGQETQYF

D gene: .
clone size: .
V gene: TRBV13
J gene: TRBJ2-7
CDR3 DNA: TGTGCCAGCAGCTCAAGCACGGGGGACGGGCAGTACTTT
CDR3 protein: CASSSSTGDGQYF

D gene: .
clone size: .
V gene: TRBV20-1
J gene: TRBJ2-5
CDR3 DNA: TGCATTGCCGGCACGGCCCGAGGGGAGACTCATTACTTC
CDR3 protein: CIAGTARGETHYF

D gene: .
clone size: .
V gene: TRBV6-2/TRBV6-3
J gene: TRBJ1-5
CDR3 DNA: TGTGCAGCACTTGTAGTGTGGAATCAGCCCCAGCATTTT
CDR3 protein: CAALVVWNQPQHF

D gene: TRBD2
clone size: .
V gene: TRBV12-3/TRBV12-4
J gene: TRBJ2-1
CDR3 DNA: TGTGCCAGCAGTCTAGCGGAGGGCCCGGATGAGCAGTGCTTC
CDR3 protein: CASSLAEGPDEQCF

D gene: TRBD1
clone size: .
V gene: TRBV6-5
J gene: TRBJ2-5
CDR3 DNA: TGTACCAGCAGTTTCGCCGGGACAGGGTACCCACAAGAGACCCAGTACTTC
CDR3 protein: CTSSFAGTGYPQETQYF

D gene: TRBD1
clone size: .
V gene: TRBV6-1
J gene: TRBJ1-1
CDR3 DNA: TGTGCCACCGGGACAGGGGGCTATACTGAGGTTTTCTTT
CDR3 protein: CATGTGGYTEVFF

D gene: .
clone size: .
V gene: TRBV11-2
J gene: TRBJ2-3
CDR3 DNA: TGTGCAAGCAGCATAACTCATGGTGGAAGCACAGATAAGCAGTATTTT
CDR3 protein: CASSITHGGSTDKQYF

D gene: .
clone size: .
V gene: TRBV20-1
J gene: TRBJ1-2
CDR3 DNA: TGCAGTCCTAAAGGACGTGTATACACCTTC
CDR3 protein: CSPKGRVYTF

D gene: .
clone size: .
V gene: TRBV5-5
J gene: TRBJ1-1
CDR3 DNA: TGTGCCAGGAGCGTGGGCATGAACACTGGAGCTTTCTTT
CDR3 protein: CARSVGMNTGAFF

D gene: TRBD2
clone size: .
V gene: TRBV6-1
J gene: TRBJ2-5
CDR3 DNA: TGTGCCAGTAGTGATCAGCGGGATACCCAGTACTTC
CDR3 protein: CASSDQRDTQYF

D gene: .
clone size: .
V gene: TRBV28
J gene: TRBJ2-5
CDR3 DNA: TGTGCCAGCAGTTTTGTCAGGGGATGGCAAAAGACCCAGTACTTC
CDR3 protein: CASSFVRGWQKTQYF

D gene: TRBD1
clone size: many
V gene: TRBV29-1
J gene: TRBJ1-2
CDR3 DNA: TGCAGCGTTTCCGGACAGGGGTTTGGCTACACCTTC
CDR3 protein: CSVSGQGFGYTF

D gene: .
clone size: .
V gene: TRBV10-1
J gene: TRBJ2-3
CDR3 DNA: TGTGCCAGCAGTGAGTCTAAACAGGCCGCAGATACGCGGTATTTT
CDR3 protein: CASSESKQAADTRYF